The 12 T cell receptor beta chains in this list originate from one sample, sequenced in a study of regulatory dendritic cells for organ transplantation. Which antigens these TCRs recognize remains unknown. Here immunoSEQ multiplex PCR was the method, and the copy in TCRdb shows in-frame clones only, minus some. The repertoire holds 20,000 or so clones, with 85% to 90% as singletons. CFSE-labeled sorted T cells met regulatory or mature dendritic cells for 4 to 6 days. The sample consisted of naive CD4+ T cells from blood cultured with dendritic cells. As for subset: CD45RA+ naive T cells. The source is a human donor in good health.

The rearrangement links TRBV18 to TRBJ2-1; 7 bases are a match to TRBD2. The CDR3 is made up of 16 amino acids. The V gene end was trimmed by 2 bases and the J gene end by 0 bases; junction bases not matched to a gene: 4. In germline, CDR1 is KGHSH, CDR2 LQKENI. The CDR3 loop reads CASSPIGGNSYNEQFF. The CDR3 nucleotides read TGTGCCAGCTCACCAATCGGGGGGAACTCCTACAATGAGCAGTTCTTC.

V gene TRBV18 combines with J gene TRBJ1-1, with D possibly TRBD1 on 5 matching bases. The CDR3 has 14 amino acids. Trimming left V 3 bases short and J 10 bases short, with 18 bases between. Germline lookup yields CDR1 KGHSH and CDR2 LQKENI. CDR3 protein: CASSPQPGGSVAFF. The CDR3 DNA reads as TGTGCCAGCTCACCCCAGCCCGGGGGTTCGGTAGCTTTCTTT.

The chain recombines TRBV5-4 with TRBJ2-7; 8 nucleotides match TRBD2. Germline V gene data show CDR1 as SGHNT and CDR2 as YYREEE (reference sequence). The CDR3 is 16 amino acids. Germline trimming cut 4 bases from V and 0 bases from J; bases unmatched to any gene: 9. CDR3 region: CASSRGGGSGSYEQYF. The CDR3 DNA is TGTGCCAGCAGCCGGGGGGGAGGTAGCGGCTCCTACGAGCAGTACTTC.

The chain has TRBV28 and TRBJ2-6; weak D call: TRBD1 (6 bases). The V end was cut by 8 bases, the J end by 1 base, with 12 bases between. This CDR3 region has 15 residues. From germline, CDR1 is MDHEN and CDR2 SYDVKM. CDR3 loop: CASLKGGSGANVLTF. DNA for the CDR3: TGTGCCAGCCTCAAAGGGGGATCTGGGGCCAACGTCCTGACTTTC. Supplemented by reference TRBV28 and TRBJ2-6, the full variable domain reads DVKVTQSSRYLVKRTGEKVFLECVQDMDHENMFWYRQDPGLGLRLIYFSYDVKMKEKGDIPEGYSVSREKKERFSLILESASTNQTSMYLCASLKGGSGANVLTFGAGSRLTVL.

J is TRBJ1-1 and V is TRBV29-1; D gene unclear. Between the trimmed V and J ends, which lost 4 bases and 1 base, there was a span of 13 bases. Germline loops: CDR1 SQVTM, CDR2 ANQGSEA. This CDR3 has 14 residues. DNA for the CDR3: TGCAGCGTTGCGACGAGGAGTGGGAACACTGAAGCTTTCTTT. Translating it yields CSVATRSGNTEAFF.

The chain joins TRBV4-2 to TRBJ1-4; D is uncertain. The CDR3 contains 14 residues. V gave up 1 base and J gave up 4 bases, with 7 bases separating them. Germline CDR1 reads LGHNA; CDR2 reads YNFKEQ. The CDR3 loop reads CASSQAQHNEKLFF. The CDR3 nucleotides are TGTGCCAGCAGCCAAGCGCAGCATAATGAAAAACTGTTTTTT.

CDR3 nucleotides: TGTGCCAGCATCAGGTGGGGGGGCACGGAGCCCCAGCATTTT. Translation: CASIRWGGTEPQHF. The rearrangement links TRBV5-5 to TRBJ1-5; the D gene is possibly TRBD1 (6 bases). Germline-derived CDR1 and CDR2 are SGHKS and YYEKEE (reference sequence). V was pared by 6 bases and J by 8 bases, with 18 bases between. CDR3 length: 14 amino acids.

The chain links TRBV6-6 to TRBJ1-5, with TRBD1 matching 11 bases. Trimming took 7 bases from V and 6 from J; bases not matched to a gene: 8. Germline CDR1 reads MNHNY; CDR2 reads SVGAGI (reference sequence). The CDR3 consists of 15 residues. The CDR3 DNA sequence: TGTGCCAGCACCTACCGGGACAGGGGGGGTCAGCCCCAGCATTTT. The encoded protein is CASTYRDRGGQPQHF.

The rearrangement uses TRBV18 and TRBJ2-7; D possibly matches TRBD1 or TRBD2 (5 bases each). V lost 3 bases and J lost 6, with 9 bases in between. This CDR3 comprises 12 residues. Germline CDR1 KGHSH, CDR2 LQKENI. The DNA for the CDR3 is TGTGCCAGCTCACCCCCTGGGGGCGAGCAGTACTTC. Translation gives CASSPPGGEQYF. Based on the CDR3 plus reference TRBV18 and TRBJ2-7, the full variable domain is NAGVMQNPRHLVRRRGQEARLRCSPMKGHSHVYWYRQLPEEGLKFMVYLQKENIIDESGMPKERFSAEFPKEGPSILRIQQVVRGDSAAYFCASSPPGGEQYFGPGTRLTVT.

This rearrangement joins TRBV18 to TRBJ2-7; 15 bases match TRBD2. Looked up from germline, CDR1 is KGHSH and CDR2 is LQKENI. V shed 2 bases, J shed 4 bases, and the junction held 3 bases outside the gene matches. CDR3 size: 16 residues. The CDR3 loop is CASSPAGLAGGYEQYF. In DNA, the CDR3 is TGTGCCAGCTCACCAGCGGGACTAGCGGGGGGTTACGAGCAGTACTTC.

This clone was detected only once. The V and J genes are TRBV6-5 and TRBJ1-2; no firm D call. V lost 5 bases and J lost 8, with 9 bases in between. The germline V gene encodes CDR1 MNHEY and CDR2 SVGAGI. This CDR3 is 11 amino acids long. This chain's CDR3 is CASSQNGGYTF. The CDR3 coding sequence is TGTGCCAGCAGTCAGAATGGGGGCTACACCTTC.

In this sample, this clone turned up a few times. V is TRBV19 and J is TRBJ2-3; tentative D call: TRBD2 (6 bases). V lost 5 bases, J lost 0 bases, and 15 bases lay in between. Germline CDR1 is LNHDA and CDR2 is SQIVND (reference sequence). The CDR3 is 16 residues long. The CDR3 sequence is CASSSPGGPSTDTQYF. The CDR3 DNA reads as TGTGCCAGTAGTTCTCCCGGGGGACCTAGCACAGATACGCAGTATTTT.